These 32 T cell receptor beta chains share one sample of origin, sequenced in a study of blood T cell repertoires in COVID-19. The protocol was immunoSEQ multiplex PCR, while the TCRdb copy is restricted to in-frame clones and leaves out a portion. Found here are 280,000 or so clones, approximately 85% of them singletons; the top ten hold about 8.5%. Sequencing used peripheral blood. These TCRs come from a man in his late teens or twenties with active or convalescent COVID-19.

The rearrangement links TRBV27 to TRBJ1-2; D is unclear. Deletions cut 6 bases from V and 8 bases from J, with 13 bases between. The germline gives CDR1 MNHEY, CDR2 SMNVEV (reference sequence). The CDR3 sequence is 12 residues long. The CDR3 DNA reads TGTGCCAGCAGACTTTCCTCTTACGGCTACACCTTC. Protein product: CASRLSSYGYTF.

The chain joins TRBV5-6 to TRBJ2-2; 13 nucleotides agree with TRBD2. V lost 4 bases, J lost 7 bases, and 16 bases stayed unmatched. From germline, CDR1 is SGHDT and CDR2 YYEEEE. The CDR3 spans 19 residues. DNA of the CDR3: TGTGCCAGCAGCACCGGGACTAGCGGGGTAATCCCCGGGGACGGGGAGCTGTTTTTT. Protein: CASSTGTSGVIPGDGELFF.

This rearrangement joins TRBV19 to TRBJ1-5, with 8 positions matching TRBD1. Germline V gene data show CDR1 as LNHDA and CDR2 as SQIVND (reference sequence). The ends lost 4 bases at V and 1 base at J; junction bases unmatched: 6. The CDR3 spans 16 residues. CDR3 residues: CASSTPGQGSNQPQHF. Here the CDR3 DNA reads TGTGCCAGTAGTACCCCCGGACAGGGCAGCAATCAGCCCCAGCATTTT.

This chain connects TRBV19 to TRBJ2-7; TRBD1 aligns across 9 bases. The trim removed 4 bases at V and 7 bases at J, leaving 11 bases unmatched. The germline CDR1 and CDR2 sequences are LNHDA and SQIVND (reference sequence). CDR3 length equals 15 residues. The CDR3 DNA reads TGTGCCAGTAGTACCTACCGACAGGGGGTGTGGGAGCAGTACTTC. Protein: CASSTYRQGVWEQYF.

This chain uses TRBV7-9 with TRBJ2-7, with 11 positions matching TRBD1. V lost 6 bases to trimming and J lost 4 bases; unmatched junction nucleotides: 2. This CDR3 has 13 amino acids. Germline loops: CDR1 SEHNR, CDR2 FQNEAQ (reference sequence). CDR3 sequence reads: CASRDRGQYEQYF. DNA of the CDR3: TGTGCCAGCAGGGACAGGGGGCAGTACGAGCAGTACTTC.

The V call is TRBV5-6, the J call TRBJ2-7; 8 bases agree with TRBD1. CDR1 SGHDT and CDR2 YYEEEE come from the germline V gene. The CDR3 is made up of 16 amino acids. Trimming cost V 3 bases and J 2 bases; bases outside gene matches: 10. The CDR3 protein is CASSWTHRGSTYEQYF. CDR3 nucleotides: TGTGCCAGCAGCTGGACTCACAGGGGGTCAACCTACGAGCAGTACTTC.

This clone is a singleton in its sample. The chain employs TRBV7-8 and TRBJ1-5, with TRBD1 matching over 9 bases. Trimming at V came to 5 bases and at J to 4 bases, leaving 6 bases not matched to a gene. The CDR3 runs to 15 residues. CDR1 is SGHVS, CDR2 FQNEAQ, per germline. The CDR3 region has the DNA TGTGCCAGCAGCGCTGGGACAGGGTGGAATCAGCCCCAGCATTTT. Residues: CASSAGTGWNQPQHF.

In the case of this clone: This may be a read error: a much more frequent sequence differs by one nucleotide. V is TRBV5-7 and J is TRBJ2-1; 9 positions agree with TRBD2. Being an ORF, TRBV5-7 has a function that is uncertain. V shed 0 bases, J shed 5 bases, and the junction held 3 bases outside the gene matches. The CDR3 has 15 residues. Written as DNA, the CDR3 is TGTGCCAGCAGCTTGGGACTAGCGGAAAACAATGAGCAGTTCTTC. Residues: CASSLGLAENNEQFF.

The V call is TRBV7-2, the J call TRBJ2-5; the match to TRBD1 covers 7 bases. V trimming: 5 bases; J trimming: 1 base; junction bases outside the gene matches: 4. CDR1 SGHTA and CDR2 FQGNSA come from the germline V gene. This CDR3 has 14 amino acids. As DNA, the CDR3 is TGTGCCAGCAGCCAAGACAGGGCCCAAGAGACCCAGTACTTC. This codes for CASSQDRAQETQYF.

The CDR3 region has the DNA TGTGCCAGCAGCCAAGCCGCTTGGACTACTTTAGCCAAAAACATTCAGTACTTC. This translates into CASSQAAWTTLAKNIQYF. V gene TRBV3-1 (or the pseudogene TRBV3-2) combines with J gene TRBJ2-4; D may be TRBD2 (6 bases). This CDR3 region has 18 residues. Trimming cost V 1 base and J 0 bases, with 16 bases left between them. Germline lookup yields CDR1 LGHDT and CDR2 YNNKEL (reference sequence).

This chain links TRBV3-1 (or the pseudogene TRBV3-2) with TRBJ2-7; a weak D match, TRBD2 (5 bases). V lost 9 bases and J lost 5, with 20 bases in between. The CDR3 spans 14 residues. The germline gives CDR1 LGHDT, CDR2 YNNKEL (reference sequence). The CDR3 loop is CARTRAAAKDEQYF. The DNA for the CDR3 is TGTGCCAGAACGCGGGCAGCCGCTAAGGACGAGCAGTACTTC.

This clone was seen a single time. The sample carries other DNA sequences with the same CDR3. The V and J genes are TRBV7-2 and TRBJ1-3; D is undetermined. CDR3 size: 16 residues. The germline V gene has CDR1 SGHTA and CDR2 FQGNSA. Trimming took off 1 base at V and 0 bases at J, with 10 bases between the two ends. Here the CDR3 DNA reads TGTGCCAGCAGCTTAGGGGCAAGCAGCTCTGGAAACACCATATATTTT. Residues: CASSLGASSSGNTIYF.

The genes are TRBV19 and TRBJ1-1; D remains unclear. The V gene lost 5 bases and the J gene lost 0 bases, with 10 bases spanning the gap. In germline, CDR1 is LNHDA, CDR2 SQIVND (reference sequence). This CDR3 has 14 amino acids. CDR3 sequence: CASSEVVLNTEAFF. CDR3 DNA: TGTGCCAGTAGTGAGGTAGTCCTGAACACTGAAGCTTTCTTT.

The chain carries TRBV13 and TRBJ1-6; 10 positions agree with TRBD1. CDR3 length: 18 amino acids. The ends lost 4 bases at V and 5 bases at J; junction bases unmatched: 11. CDR1 PRHDT and CDR2 FYEKMQ come from the germline V gene (reference sequence). The CDR3 reads CASSSYRDRGNDNSPLHF. In DNA form, the CDR3 reads TGTGCCAGCAGCTCGTACCGGGACAGGGGTAACGATAATTCACCCCTCCACTTT.

V gene TRBV2 combines with J gene TRBJ1-2; D might be TRBD1 (6 bases). This CDR3 region has 14 residues. CDR1 is SNHLY, CDR2 FYNNEI, per germline. V gave up 5 bases and J gave up 7 bases, with 17 bases separating them. This CDR3 is CASSPQTGISGYTF. The CDR3 nucleotides read TGTGCCAGCAGTCCTCAAACAGGGATTTCTGGCTACACCTTC. The whole variable domain, remainder taken from reference TRBV2 and TRBJ1-2, is EPEVTQTPSHQVTQMGQEVILRCVPISNHLYFYWYRQILGQKVEFLVSFYNNEISEKSEIFDDQFSVERPDGSNFTLKIRSTKLEDSAMYFCASSPQTGISGYTFGSGTRLTVV.

The V gene is TRBV29-1, the J gene TRBJ2-3, with 8 bases aligning to TRBD1. This CDR3 is 14 amino acids long. The germline V gene encodes CDR1 SQVTM and CDR2 ANQGSEA. Trimming cost V 3 bases and J 7 bases; bases outside gene matches: 9. CDR3 DNA sequence: TGCAGCGTTGATCTCGGACAGGGCTTGTATACGCAGTATTTT. Translating it yields CSVDLGQGLYTQYF.

As to this clone: Other nucleotide sequences from this sample produce the same CDR3. The V gene is TRBV9, the J gene TRBJ2-1; TRBD2 agrees at 8 bases. Germline V CDR1 and CDR2: SGDLS, YYNGEE. The CDR3 has 15 residues. The V segment lost 0 bases and the J segment 6 bases; nucleotides outside the gene matches: 5. The CDR3 region has the DNA TGTGCCAGCAGCGTAGGTAGCGGGGTGGTCAATGAGCAGTTCTTC. This translates into CASSVGSGVVNEQFF. The full variable domain, rest sourced from reference TRBV9 and TRBJ2-1, is DSGVTQTPKHLITATGQRVTLRCSPRSGDLSVYWYQQSLDQGLQFLIQYYNGEERAKGNILERFSAQQFPDLHSELNLSSLELGDSALYFCASSVGSGVVNEQFFGPGTRLTVL.

This rearrangement joins TRBV28 to TRBJ1-5, with 12 bases lining up with TRBD1. There are 15 residues in the CDR3. Germline loops: CDR1 MDHEN, CDR2 SYDVKM. V was clipped by 8 bases and J by 11 bases; unmatched bases: 13. CDR3 DNA: TGTGCCAGCTATCCCGGGACAGGGGGCCAGAGGTCCCAGCATTTT. Translation gives CASYPGTGGQRSQHF.

The V call is TRBV4-1, the J call TRBJ2-6, with 8 bases identical to TRBD2. The CDR3 length is 18 residues. V was clipped by 0 bases and J by 4 bases; unmatched bases: 8. Germline CDR1 MGHRA, CDR2 YSYEKL. The CDR3 sequence: CASSQDLRRLAGANVLTF. The DNA for the CDR3 is TGCGCCAGCAGCCAAGATCTTAGAAGACTAGCGGGGGCCAACGTCCTGACTTTC.

This clone was counted between two and nine times. This chain connects TRBV4-2 to TRBJ1-1, with D possibly TRBD1 on 5 matching bases. The V gene's germline CDR1 is LGHNA and CDR2 YNFKEQ. The CDR3 is 15 residues long. Trimming removed 0 bases from V and 3 bases from J, with 11 bases in between. In DNA, the CDR3 is TGTGCCAGCAGCCAAGATCGGGGCGGGGACACTGAAGCTTTCTTT. It translates to CASSQDRGGDTEAFF.

V and J are TRBV20-1 and TRBJ2-7; no clear D. This CDR3 spans 11 amino acids. Deletions cut 0 bases from V and 4 bases from J, with 4 bases between. Germline CDR1 and CDR2: DFQATT and SNEGSKA (reference sequence). The CDR3 protein is CSARDLYEQYF. The CDR3 nucleotides are TGCAGTGCTAGAGACTTATACGAGCAGTACTTC.

This clone was seen only once. The chain employs TRBV19 and TRBJ1-2; D might be TRBD1 (6 bases). Germline CDR1 is LNHDA and CDR2 is SQIVND (reference sequence). The CDR3 consists of 16 residues. Trimming took off 5 bases at V and 4 bases at J, with 20 bases between the two ends. The CDR3 here is CASSLRGGAMGYGYTF. The CDR3 bases are TGTGCCAGTAGTCTCCGAGGGGGGGCGATGGGCTATGGCTACACCTTC. The full variable domain, its missing parts supplied by reference TRBV19 and TRBJ1-2, is DGGITQSPKYLFRKEGQNVTLSCEQNLNHDAMYWYRQDPGQGLRLIYYSQIVNDFQKGDIAEGYSVSREKKESFPLTVTSAQKNPTAFYLCASSLRGGAMGYGYTFGSGTRLTVV.

The chain combines TRBV2 with TRBJ1-2; TRBD1 matches 10 bases. The CDR3 length is 13 residues. CDR1 is SNHLY and CDR2 is FYNNEI in the germline V gene. V trimming: 7 bases; J trimming: 5 bases; junction bases outside the gene matches: 4. The CDR3 DNA is TGTGCCAGCACGAGACAGGGGGCGTATGGCTACACCTTC. This sequence encodes CASTRQGAYGYTF.

The chain has TRBV19 and TRBJ2-5, with a tentative D call TRBD1 (5 bases). The germline V and J ends were trimmed by 0 bases and 2 bases, with 10 bases remaining between them. CDR3 length: 15 residues. Germline V CDR1 and CDR2: LNHDA, SQIVND (reference sequence). In DNA form, the CDR3 reads TGTGCCAGTAGTATAGATTACAGGTATCAAGAGACCCAGTACTTC. It is translated as CASSIDYRYQETQYF.

The chain recombines TRBV29-1 with TRBJ1-2, with D maybe TRBD1 (5 bases). Trimming removed 6 bases at V and 8 bases at J, with 16 bases between. The CDR3 has 12 amino acids. From germline, CDR1 is SQVTM and CDR2 ANQGSEA. In DNA, the CDR3 is TGCAGCGTCTACCAGGGATTGCTCGGCTACACCTTC. Protein sequence: CSVYQGLLGYTF.

The chain joins TRBV27 to TRBJ2-7; no firm D call. Germline V gives CDR1 MNHEY, CDR2 SMNVEV (reference sequence). The CDR3 runs 14 residues. Trimming shortened V by 3 bases and J by 0 bases, and 9 bases separated the two germline ends. Here the CDR3 reads CASSFPGFSYEQYF. As DNA, the CDR3 is TGTGCCAGCAGTTTCCCAGGATTCTCCTACGAGCAGTACTTC.

V and J are TRBV9 and TRBJ1-5, with D tentatively TRBD1 (6 bases). The CDR3 contains 16 residues. V gave up 3 bases and J gave up 0 bases, with 13 bases separating them. Germline CDR1 is SGDLS and CDR2 is YYNGEE. The CDR3 bases are TGTGCCAGCAGCGCAACAGGGTCAAATAGCAATCAGCCCCAGCATTTT. It specifies CASSATGSNSNQPQHF.

V and J are TRBV9 and TRBJ2-2; 8 bases are shared with TRBD2. The CDR3 has 15 amino acids. The germline V gene has CDR1 SGDLS and CDR2 YYNGEE. Trimming at V came to 0 bases and at J to 7 bases, leaving 5 bases not matched to a gene. The CDR3 DNA follows: TGTGCCAGCAGCGTAGGACCGGGGGGGCTCGGGGAGCTGTTTTTT. Protein product: CASSVGPGGLGELFF.

Written as DNA, the CDR3 is TGCGCCAGCAGCCTAGGGACAGGGAATGACTATGGCTACACCTTC. Its translation: CASSLGTGNDYGYTF. V usage is TRBV4-3 and J usage is TRBJ1-2; 9 bases are shared with TRBD1. The length of the CDR3 is 15 residues. The germline CDR1 and CDR2 sequences are LGHNA and YSLEER. Germline trimming cut 4 bases from V and 3 bases from J; bases unmatched to any gene: 6.

The DNA for the CDR3 is TGTGCCAGCTCTAATAAGAAAGATCTTCAAGAGACCCAGTACTTC. It specifies CASSNKKDLQETQYF. This sequence joins TRBV13 and TRBJ2-5; D is uncertain. With 8 bases removed from V and 2 bases from J, the gap between germline ends came to 18 bases. Germline CDR1 PRHDT, CDR2 FYEKMQ (reference sequence). This CDR3 spans 15 amino acids.

The rearrangement uses TRBV11-2 and TRBJ1-1, with D unclear. Germline V lookup: CDR1 SGHAT, CDR2 FQNNGV. CDR3 length equals 13 residues. Trimming cost V 5 bases and J 4 bases, with 11 bases left between them. The CDR3 nucleotides read TGTGCCAGCAGCCCGAGGGTAATCACTGAAGCTTTCTTT. Translation: CASSPRVITEAFF.

J is TRBJ2-1 and V is TRBV21-1; no DNA check was done on the table's D call, TRBD1. TRBV21-1 is a listed pseudogene. The CDR3 has 17 amino acids. CDR3 DNA: TGTGCCAGCAACAACCGGACAGTAGTCCCCCTCTACAATGAGCAGTTCTTC. Translation gives CASNNRTVVPLYNEQFF.